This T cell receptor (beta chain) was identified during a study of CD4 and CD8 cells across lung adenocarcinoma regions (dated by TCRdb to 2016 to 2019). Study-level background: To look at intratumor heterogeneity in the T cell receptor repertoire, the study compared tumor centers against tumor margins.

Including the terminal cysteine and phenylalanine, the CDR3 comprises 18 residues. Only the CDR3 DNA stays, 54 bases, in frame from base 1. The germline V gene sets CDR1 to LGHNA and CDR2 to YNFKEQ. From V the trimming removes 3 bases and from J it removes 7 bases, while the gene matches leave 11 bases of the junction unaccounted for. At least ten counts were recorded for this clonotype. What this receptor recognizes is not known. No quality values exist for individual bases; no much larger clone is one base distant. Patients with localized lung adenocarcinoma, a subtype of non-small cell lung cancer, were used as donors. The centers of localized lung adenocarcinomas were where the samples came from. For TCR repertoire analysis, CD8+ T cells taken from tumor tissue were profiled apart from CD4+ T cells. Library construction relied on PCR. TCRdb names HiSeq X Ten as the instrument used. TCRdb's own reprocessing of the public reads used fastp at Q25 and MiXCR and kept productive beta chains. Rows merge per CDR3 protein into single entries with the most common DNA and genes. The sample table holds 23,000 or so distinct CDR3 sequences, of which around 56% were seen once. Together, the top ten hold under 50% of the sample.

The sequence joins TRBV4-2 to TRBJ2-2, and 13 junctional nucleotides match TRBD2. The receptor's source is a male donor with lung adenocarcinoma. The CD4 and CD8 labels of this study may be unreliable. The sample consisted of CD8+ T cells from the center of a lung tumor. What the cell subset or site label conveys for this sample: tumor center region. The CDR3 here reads CASSHASGTSGTYGELFF. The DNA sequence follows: TGTGCCAGCAGCCATGCCTCCGGGACTAGCGGGACTTACGGGGAGCTGTTTTTT.